These 27 T cell receptor beta chains originate from one sample sequenced in a study of blood T cell repertoires in COVID-19 (dated by TCRdb to 2018 to 2021). Libraries were prepared through the immunoSEQ multiplex PCR assay. TCRdb mirrors the immuneACCESS table, restricted to in-frame sequences. Some clones are absent from its copies; in checked studies, under half trace to an unresolved V gene, and the reason for the others is unknown. The sample data list approximately 230,000 clones, and about 86% of these were observed just once. Approximately 5.9% of the sample belongs to the ten largest clones. The material sequenced was peripheral blood. These receptors all come from a man at least 80 years old with acute or convalescent COVID-19.

Notes on this clone: Different DNA sequences within this sample yield the same CDR3. This chain uses TRBV24-1 with TRBJ2-3; 10 bases agree with TRBD1. With 4 bases clipped from V and 3 bases from J, the junction kept 3 bases outside the gene matches. Germline loops: CDR1 KGHDR, CDR2 SFDVKD. The CDR3 length is 15 residues. In nucleotides, the CDR3 is TGTGCCACCAGTGACCCGGGACAGGGGACAGATACGCAGTATTTT. It translates to CATSDPGQGTDTQYF.

The chain joins TRBV5-4 to TRBJ1-6; TRBD1 might be the D (5 bases). This CDR3 is built from 14 residues. CDR1 and CDR2 (germline): SGHNT, YYREEE (reference sequence). Trimming took 4 bases from V and 10 from J, leaving 15 bases between them. CDR3 residues: CASSRREGTSPLHF. The CDR3 bases are TGTGCCAGCAGCCGTCGGGAGGGGACCTCACCCCTCCACTTT.

The V and J genes are TRBV2 and TRBJ2-5, with 7 bases aligning to TRBD2. Per germline, CDR1 SNHLY and CDR2 FYNNEI. V gave up 3 bases and J gave up 7 bases; unmatched junction bases: 11. CDR3 length: 15 amino acids. DNA of the CDR3: TGTGCCAGCAGTGACAGGACTAGTAGTATGGGGACCCAGTACTTC. Its protein product is CASSDRTSSMGTQYF.

The chain links TRBV19 to TRBJ2-3; D not resolved. V lost 3 bases and J 6 bases, leaving 10 bases between the germline ends. The length of the CDR3 is 13 residues. CDR1 LNHDA and CDR2 SQIVND come from the germline V gene (reference sequence). CDR3 sequence reads: CASSISSMDTQYF. In DNA form, the CDR3 reads TGTGCCAGTAGTATTAGCAGTATGGATACGCAGTATTTT.

This rearrangement joins TRBV10-3 to TRBJ2-5, with D tentatively TRBD2 (5 bases). The CDR3 consists of 15 residues. Trimming pared 3 bases from V and 0 bases from J, leaving 11 bases between. In germline, CDR1 is ENHRY, CDR2 SYGVKD. The CDR3 sequence is CAISDYGSHQETQYF. The CDR3 nucleotides are TGTGCCATCAGTGACTATGGGAGCCACCAAGAGACCCAGTACTTC.

This rearrangement joins TRBV5-5 to TRBJ2-3; 7 nucleotides match TRBD2. This CDR3 spans 15 amino acids. The V and J ends lost 3 bases and 0 bases, in that order; junction bases with no gene match: 4. Germline lookup yields CDR1 SGHKS and CDR2 YYEKEE (reference sequence). CDR3: CASSSSGASTDTQYF. The CDR3 region has the DNA TGTGCCAGCAGCTCTAGCGGAGCTAGCACAGATACGCAGTATTTT.

V is TRBV20-1 and J is TRBJ1-1, with 7 bases fitting TRBD1. After removal of 3 bases from V and 3 bases from J, the junction contained 13 bases not matched to a gene. The CDR3 has 16 residues. The V gene's germline CDR1 is DFQATT and CDR2 SNEGSKA (reference sequence). The CDR3 sequence is CSASVPLQGRYTEAFF. The CDR3 region has the DNA TGCAGTGCTAGTGTCCCTCTACAGGGGAGGTACACTGAAGCTTTCTTT.

The chain couples TRBV28 to TRBJ1-3, with D possibly matching TRBD1 (5 bases). There are 12 residues in the CDR3. CDR1 is MDHEN and CDR2 is SYDVKM in the germline V gene. V lost 9 bases, J lost 4 bases, and 10 bases lay in between. CDR3 coding DNA: TGTGCCAGTCAGGGTGCCGGAAACACCATATATTTT. Its protein is CASQGAGNTIYF.

The rearrangement joins TRBV4-1 to TRBJ2-1; 7 bases match TRBD1. This CDR3 region has 14 residues. CDR1 is MGHRA, CDR2 YSYEKL, per germline. V trimming: 0 bases; J trimming: 8 bases; junction bases outside the gene matches: 4. This CDR3 reads CASSQDRDSYEQFF. The CDR3 DNA follows: TGCGCCAGCAGCCAAGATAGGGACAGCTATGAGCAGTTCTTC.

V usage is TRBV11-2 and J usage is TRBJ1-5; D is perhaps TRBD1 (6 bases). Germline values: CDR1 SGHAT, CDR2 FQNNGV. V lost 5 bases, J lost 1 base, and 12 bases lay in between. This CDR3 contains 15 residues. CDR3 in DNA: TGTGCCAGCAGCCAGACAGGCTCCAGCAATCAGCCCCAGCATTTT. Protein: CASSQTGSSNQPQHF.

The rearrangement links TRBV6-5 to TRBJ1-2; no definite D call. The V gene's germline CDR1 is MNHEY and CDR2 SVGAGI. V shed 6 bases and J shed 7 bases, with 15 bases lying between them. The CDR3 has 13 amino acids. CDR3 residues: CASRAGPAGGYTF. The CDR3 region has the DNA TGTGCCAGCAGGGCCGGGCCTGCGGGTGGCTACACCTTC.

The chain links TRBV5-6 to TRBJ1-1, with 8 bases identical to TRBD1. Germline loops: CDR1 SGHDT, CDR2 YYEEEE. The CDR3 sequence is 13 residues long. V gave up 4 bases and J gave up 5 bases; unmatched junction bases: 4. CDR3 sequence: CASSQGARTEAFF. The CDR3 coding sequence is TGTGCCAGCAGCCAGGGGGCTCGTACTGAAGCTTTCTTT.

The rearrangement joins TRBV27 to TRBJ2-7, with TRBD2 as a possible D gene (5 bases). V lost 8 bases, J lost 2 bases, and 16 bases lay in between. The V gene's germline CDR1 is MNHEY and CDR2 SMNVEV (reference sequence). The CDR3 spans 14 residues. The CDR3 loop reads CASRPAASPYEQYF. CDR3 DNA: TGTGCCAGCCGTCCAGCGGCCAGCCCCTACGAGCAGTACTTC.

This chain uses TRBV5-1 with TRBJ2-7, with D perhaps TRBD1 (6 bases). The germline V gene has CDR1 SGHRS and CDR2 YFSETQ. The V and J ends lost 5 bases and 6 bases respectively, with 24 bases between them. The CDR3 covers 16 residues. CDR3 residues: CASRPHGRGPVGEQYF. The CDR3 DNA sequence: TGCGCCAGCAGGCCCCATGGCAGGGGCCCTGTAGGCGAGCAGTACTTC.

CDR3 residues: CSVVPGQGNYGYTF. The CDR3 DNA follows: TGCAGCGTTGTCCCTGGACAGGGAAACTATGGCTACACCTTC. V and J are TRBV29-1 and TRBJ1-2, with TRBD1 matching 8 bases. CDR1 is SQVTM, CDR2 ANQGSEA, per germline. V shed 4 bases, J shed 2 bases, and the junction held 6 bases outside the gene matches. The CDR3 is 14 amino acids.

This chain uses TRBV2 with TRBJ2-3; D may be TRBD2 (5 bases). Germline-derived CDR1 and CDR2 are SNHLY and FYNNEI. The germline V and J ends were trimmed by 11 bases and 3 bases, with 15 bases remaining between them. This CDR3 spans 13 amino acids. DNA for the CDR3: TGTGCCGGCCGGGGAAGAGGGACAGATACGCAGTATTTT. This gives the protein CAGRGRGTDTQYF.

The rearrangement joins TRBV5-1 to TRBJ2-1; 12 nucleotides align to TRBD2. The V gene end was trimmed by 0 bases and the J gene end by 0 bases; junction bases not matched to a gene: 7. In germline, CDR1 is SGHRS, CDR2 YFSETQ. The CDR3 extends over 19 amino acids. The CDR3 DNA reads TGCGCCAGCAGCTTGGTACTAGCGGGAGGACCAAGCTCCTACAATGAGCAGTTCTTC. Translated: CASSLVLAGGPSSYNEQFF.

V gene TRBV6-2 or TRBV6-3 combines with J gene TRBJ2-1; 12 bases fit TRBD2. This CDR3 comprises 17 residues. Germline CDR1 MNHEY, CDR2 SVGEGT. Losses at the gene ends were 5 bases for V and 12 bases for J; bases not matched to a gene: 17. CDR3 DNA sequence: TGTGCCAGCAGTCGCGCCTCTGGACTAGCGGGACCTCGTGGGCAGTTCTTC. Translated, it gives CASSRASGLAGPRGQFF.

CDR3 coding DNA: TGTGCCAGCAGCCCCGGACTAGCGGGGGCAGATACGCAGTATTTT. Translated: CASSPGLAGADTQYF. This chain joins TRBV11-3 and TRBJ2-3; 13 bases align to TRBD2. The CDR3 totals 15 residues. Germline CDR1 and CDR2: SGHNT and YENEEA. Unmatched junction bases numbered 3, after V lost 5 bases and J lost 4 bases.

The CDR3 coding sequence is TGTGCTAGTGGTCTCCGGGACAGGGGGCCCGTCAATCAGCCCCAGCATTTT. As protein: CASGLRDRGPVNQPQHF. The chain links TRBV12-5 to TRBJ1-5, with 12 nucleotides matching TRBD1. The CDR3 extends over 17 amino acids. Germline CDR1 and CDR2: LGHNT and FRNRAP. V trimming: 5 bases; J trimming: 3 bases; junction bases outside the gene matches: 8.

The genes are TRBV3-1 (or the pseudogene TRBV3-2) and TRBJ1-2; 8 bases align to TRBD1. After removal of 5 bases from V and 8 bases from J, the junction contained 10 bases not matched to a gene. CDR3 length: 14 residues. Looked up from germline, CDR1 is LGHDT and CDR2 is YNNKEL (reference sequence). CDR3 in amino acids: CASSTLTGESGYTF. The CDR3 nucleotides read TGTGCCAGCAGCACCTTGACAGGGGAATCGGGCTACACCTTC.

This chain connects TRBV14 to TRBJ2-1; 11 bases are shared with TRBD2. The CDR3 is 16 amino acids. The germline V gene has CDR1 SGHDN and CDR2 FVKESK. Trimming took 4 bases from V and 6 from J; bases not matched to a gene: 8. The CDR3 coding sequence is TGTGCCAGCAGCCCCACCTTAGCGGGAGGGTTCAATGAGCAGTTCTTC. It translates to CASSPTLAGGFNEQFF.

Only a few counts were recorded for this clone. The chain links TRBV5-6 to TRBJ1-6; D unresolved. The CDR3 contains 15 residues. Trimming pared 0 bases from V and 7 bases from J, leaving 11 bases between. Germline-derived CDR1 and CDR2 are SGHDT and YYEEEE. The chain's CDR3 is CASSLEGRGNSPLHF. The CDR3 region has the DNA TGTGCCAGCAGCTTGGAAGGCAGAGGGAATTCACCCCTCCACTTT. Drawing the rest from reference TRBV5-6 and TRBJ1-6, the complete variable domain is DAGVTQSPTHLIKTRGQQVTLRCSPKSGHDTVSWYQQALGQGPQFIFQYYEEEERQRGNFPDRFSGHQFPNYSSELNVNALLLGDSALYLCASSLEGRGNSPLHFGNGTRLTVT.

The chain has TRBV18 and TRBJ1-1; 7 bases are a match to TRBD1. CDR3 length: 13 amino acids. The germline V gene encodes CDR1 KGHSH and CDR2 LQKENI. V lost 6 bases to trimming and J lost 3 bases; unmatched junction nucleotides: 4. The CDR3 nucleotides are TGTGCCAGCTCGGCCGACAGGGACACTGAAGCTTTCTTT. Its translation: CASSADRDTEAFF. The full variable domain, its missing parts supplied by reference TRBV18 and TRBJ1-1, is NAGVMQNPRHLVRRRGQEARLRCSPMKGHSHVYWYRQLPEEGLKFMVYLQKENIIDESGMPKERFSAEFPKEGPSILRIQQVVRGDSAAYFCASSADRDTEAFFGQGTRLTVV.

In nucleotides, the CDR3 is TGTGCCAGTAGTATCAACAGGGAGCGGGAAGCTTTCTTT. Amino acid sequence: CASSINREREAFF. This chain joins TRBV19 and TRBJ1-1, with a possible D match to TRBD1 (6 bases). The V and J ends lost 3 bases and 8 bases respectively, with 13 bases between them. The CDR3 extends over 13 amino acids. Germline CDR1 LNHDA, CDR2 SQIVND (reference sequence). The full variable domain, rest sourced from reference TRBV19 and TRBJ1-1, is DGGITQSPKYLFRKEGQNVTLSCEQNLNHDAMYWYRQDPGQGLRLIYYSQIVNDFQKGDIAEGYSVSREKKESFPLTVTSAQKNPTAFYLCASSINREREAFFGQGTRLTVV.

The chain carries TRBV19 and TRBJ1-5; D is perhaps TRBD1 (5 bases). This CDR3 contains 14 residues. V lost 8 bases and J lost 0, with 11 bases in between. Germline CDR1 reads LNHDA; CDR2 reads SQIVND (reference sequence). The CDR3 loop reads CASQGLSSNQPQHF. The CDR3 region has the DNA TGTGCCAGTCAGGGACTGAGTAGCAATCAGCCCCAGCATTTT.

The V and J genes are TRBV7-9 and TRBJ1-3, with D possibly matching TRBD1 (6 bases). Germline V gene lookup returns CDR1 SEHNR and CDR2 FQNEAQ (reference sequence). The germline V and J ends were trimmed by 7 bases and 6 bases, with 16 bases remaining between them. This CDR3 region has 14 residues. CDR3 residues: CASTLAGAENTIYF. Written as DNA, the CDR3 is TGTGCCAGCACCCTTGCAGGGGCTGAAAACACCATATATTTT.